This T cell receptor beta chain was identified during a study of T-cell reconstitution after alpha-beta-depleted transplantation in children. Findings of the study overall: Where some patients showed high TCRbeta diversity at day 60, it came from recipient T cells and thymic progenitors that had survived. T-cell counts and diversity at one year post-transplant came mainly from newly produced T cells.

Library preparation (for TCRbeta) was performed with unique molecular identifiers. MiXCR was run by TCRdb on the PCR reads, yielding one entry per CDR3 protein. The table has around 300,000 distinct CDR3 sequences, roughly 8.2% seen once; the top ten hold approximately 8.6%. Germline V CDR1 and CDR2: DFQATT, SNEGSKA (reference sequence). There are 12 residues in the CDR3. The V gene lost 0 bases and the J gene lost 5 bases, with 5 bases spanning the gap. This clonotype showed up many times. Antigen unknown. J is TRBJ1-5 and V is TRBV20-1; D not certain. This clonotype was obtained from a female patient aged 2-9 years who had a stem cell transplant for Fanconi anemia, so the T cells may come from the graft donor. Sequencing was performed on peripheral blood, taken 360 days after TCRalphabeta/CD19-depleted stem cell transplant. The CDR3 reads CSARDRYQPQHF. The DNA for the CDR3 is TGCAGTGCTAGAGATCGATATCAGCCCCAGCATTTT.